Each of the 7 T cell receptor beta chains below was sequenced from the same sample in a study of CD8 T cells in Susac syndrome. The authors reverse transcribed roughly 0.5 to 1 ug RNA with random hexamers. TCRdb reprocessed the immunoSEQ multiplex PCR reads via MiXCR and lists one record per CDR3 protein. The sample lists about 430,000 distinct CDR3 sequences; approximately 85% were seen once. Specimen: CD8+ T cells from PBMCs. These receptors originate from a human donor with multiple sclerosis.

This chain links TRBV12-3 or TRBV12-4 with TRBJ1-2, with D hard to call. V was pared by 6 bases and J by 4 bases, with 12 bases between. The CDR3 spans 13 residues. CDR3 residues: CASSLGRLYGYTF. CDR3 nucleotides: TGTGCCAGCAGCCTTGGCCGGCTCTATGGCTACACCTTC.

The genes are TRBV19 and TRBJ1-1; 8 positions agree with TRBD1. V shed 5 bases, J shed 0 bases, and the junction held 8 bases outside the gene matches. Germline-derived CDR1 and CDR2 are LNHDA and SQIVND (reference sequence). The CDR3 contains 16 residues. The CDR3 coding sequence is TGTGCCAGTAGTCCAGGACAGGGATTGGTGAACACTGAAGCTTTCTTT. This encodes CASSPGQGLVNTEAFF.

The CDR3 DNA sequence: TGTGCCAGCAGTCCCCCAGGGGACCGCGAGCAGTACTTC. The encoded protein is CASSPPGDREQYF. The chain employs TRBV5-4 and TRBJ2-7, with D possibly being TRBD1 (6 bases). The ends were cut back, 5 bases at V and 6 bases at J, with 15 bases in the middle. This CDR3 is 13 amino acids long. Germline CDR1 and CDR2: SGHNT and YYREEE (reference sequence). The whole variable domain, filled in from reference TRBV5-4 and TRBJ2-7, reads ETGVTQSPTHLIKTRGQQVTLRCSSQSGHNTVSWYQQALGQGPQFIFQYYREEENGRGNFPPRFSGLQFPNYSSELNVNALELDDSALYLCASSPPGDREQYFGPGTRLTVT.

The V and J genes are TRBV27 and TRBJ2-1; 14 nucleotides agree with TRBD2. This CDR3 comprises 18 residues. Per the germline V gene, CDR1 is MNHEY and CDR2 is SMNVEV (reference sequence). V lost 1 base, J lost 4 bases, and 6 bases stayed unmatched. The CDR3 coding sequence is TGTGCCAGCAGTTTATTTCCAGGACTAGCGGGGGGTTACAATGAGCAGTTCTTC. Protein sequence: CASSLFPGLAGGYNEQFF.

The CDR3 nucleotides are TGTGCCAGCAGTTTTGGGGGGGTAAGCACTGAAGCTTTCTTT. It translates to CASSFGGVSTEAFF. The chain joins TRBV27 to TRBJ1-1; possible D gene TRBD1, 5 bases. Trimming left V 3 bases short and J 4 bases short, with 12 bases between. The CDR3 contains 14 residues. Germline V CDR1 and CDR2: MNHEY, SMNVEV (reference sequence).

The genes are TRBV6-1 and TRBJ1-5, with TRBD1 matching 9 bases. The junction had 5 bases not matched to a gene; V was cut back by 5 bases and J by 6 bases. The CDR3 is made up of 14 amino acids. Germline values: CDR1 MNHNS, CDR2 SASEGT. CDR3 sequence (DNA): TGTGCCAGCAGTAGGGACAGGGAGATTCAGCCCCAGCATTTT. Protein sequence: CASSRDREIQPQHF.

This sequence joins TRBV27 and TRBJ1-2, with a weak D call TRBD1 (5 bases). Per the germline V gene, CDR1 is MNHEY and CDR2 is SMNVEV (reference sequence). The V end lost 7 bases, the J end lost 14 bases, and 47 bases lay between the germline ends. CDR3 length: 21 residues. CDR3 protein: CASTSYNVQVPGSAGLGAETF. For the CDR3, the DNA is TGTGCCAGCACCTCTTATAACGTCCAGGTCCCAGGAAGCGCAGGTTTAGGGGCAGAGACCTTC.